This T cell receptor beta chain came from a study of shared clonotypes between healthy human individuals. At the level of the study: Participating donors consisted of a couple of women and a few men aged 18 to 49.

HIV-negative, healthy adults without recent acute infections or vaccinations were the donors. General observations from the study: Of the naive CD4 clonotypes, around 4.9% were shared across several donors.

Evenly divided among several immunoSEQ plates was the genomic DNA of each subset. Sequenced by immunoSEQ multiplex PCR; TCRdb stores in-frame clones only, minus some. Of some 2,000,000 clones in the sample, roughly 94% were seen once. The CDR3 runs to 11 residues. Trimming cost V 4 bases and J 16 bases, with 14 bases left between them. Germline lookup yields CDR1 SNHLY and CDR2 FYNNEI. As regards this clone: Its antigen remains unidentified.

This clonotype was sampled from a man younger than 30 in good health. Sequenced input: naive CD4+ T cells sorted from blood. The subset is: CD45RA+ positively selected. The rearrangement links TRBV2 to TRBJ1-5; D remains ambiguous. As DNA, the CDR3 is TGTGCCAGCAGTGCCGGACTGGCTGTTCATTTT. Encoded protein: CASSAGLAVHF.